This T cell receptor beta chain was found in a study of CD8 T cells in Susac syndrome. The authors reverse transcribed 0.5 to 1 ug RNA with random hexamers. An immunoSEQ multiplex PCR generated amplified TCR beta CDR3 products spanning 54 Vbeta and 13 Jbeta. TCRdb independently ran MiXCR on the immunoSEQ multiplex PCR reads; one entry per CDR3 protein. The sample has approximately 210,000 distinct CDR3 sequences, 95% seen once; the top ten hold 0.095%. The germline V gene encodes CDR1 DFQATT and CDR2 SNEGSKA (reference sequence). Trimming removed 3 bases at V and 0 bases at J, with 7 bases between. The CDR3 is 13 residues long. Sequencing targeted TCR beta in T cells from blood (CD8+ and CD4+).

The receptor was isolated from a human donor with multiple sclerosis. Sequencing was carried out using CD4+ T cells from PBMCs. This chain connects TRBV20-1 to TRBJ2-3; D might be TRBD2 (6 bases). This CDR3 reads CSASRGSTDTQYF. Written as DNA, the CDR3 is TGCAGTGCTAGTCGGGGGAGCACAGATACGCAGTATTTT.